These 20 T cell receptor beta chains came from one sample sequenced in a study of long-term antiretroviral therapy in people with HIV. Run at survey level, the immunoSEQ assay was version v3.0. This table comes from immunoSEQ multiplex PCR, and its TCRdb copy is limited to in-frame clones, with some not included. The sample carries about 39,000 clones, approximately 89% recorded once. Sample: unsorted PBMCs, taken 3.1 years after starting antiretroviral therapy. All receptors derive from a woman aged 45-65 years with HIV.

The chain couples TRBV29-1 to TRBJ1-1, with D possibly being TRBD1 (5 bases). The CDR3 sequence is 11 residues long. The V gene's germline CDR1 is SQVTM and CDR2 ANQGSEA. Trimming removed 7 bases from V and 2 bases from J, with 8 bases in between. CDR3 loop: CSARANTEAFF. CDR3 sequence (DNA): TGCAGCGCCAGGGCAAACACTGAAGCTTTCTTT.

This clone was observed once. The CDR3: CASSLVGGYGYTF. In DNA form, the CDR3 reads TGTGCCAGCAGCTTAGTGGGAGGCTATGGCTACACCTTC. The V call is TRBV7-9, the J call TRBJ1-2; the D is unclear. This CDR3 is 13 amino acids long. Germline values: CDR1 SEHNR, CDR2 FQNEAQ (reference sequence). The V end lost 1 base, the J end lost 4 bases, and 7 bases lay between the germline ends.

The rearrangement links TRBV4-1 to TRBJ1-2, with 8 bases identical to TRBD1. Trimming at V came to 4 bases and at J to 0 bases, leaving 4 bases not matched to a gene. The CDR3 has 15 residues. Germline V CDR1 and CDR2: MGHRA, YSYEKL. CDR3 nucleotides: TGCGCCAGCAGCCCCCGACAGGGGCCTAACTATGGCTACACCTTC. As protein: CASSPRQGPNYGYTF.

V and J are TRBV30 and TRBJ1-5; 8 nucleotides match TRBD1. Germline V gene sequence: CDR1 GTSNPN, CDR2 SVGIG (reference sequence). Trimming removed 7 bases from V and 3 bases from J; junction bases left unmatched: 23. The CDR3 sequence is 19 residues long. The CDR3 DNA follows: TGTGCCTCCTCCCCGCGTGGACAGGGCCGTCTAATCAACAATCAGCCCCAGCATTTT. Its protein product is CASSPRGQGRLINNQPQHF.

The chain has TRBV6-6 and TRBJ2-5; 8 bases line up with TRBD2. The V gene's germline CDR1 is MNHNY and CDR2 SVGAGI (reference sequence). The CDR3 sequence is 15 residues long. The trim removed 1 base at V and 2 bases at J, leaving 3 bases unmatched. CDR3 sequence: CASSYWVAGQETQYF. The CDR3 nucleotides read TGTGCCAGCAGTTACTGGGTAGCGGGGCAAGAGACCCAGTACTTC.

The rearrangement links TRBV7-3 to TRBJ2-3, with 12 bases that match TRBD2. The CDR3 sequence is 16 residues long. V shed 5 bases, J shed 1 base, and the junction held 4 bases outside the gene matches. The germline gives CDR1 SGHTA, CDR2 FQGTGA. CDR3 in amino acids: CASSARLAGGTDTQYF. CDR3 DNA: TGTGCCAGCAGCGCCCGACTAGCGGGGGGCACAGATACGCAGTATTTT. The full variable domain, completed using reference TRBV7-3 and TRBJ2-3, is GAGVSQTPSNKVTEKGKYVELRCDPISGHTALYWYRQSLGQGPEFLIYFQGTGAADDSGLPNDRFFAVRPEGSVSTLKIQRTERGDSAVYLCASSARLAGGTDTQYFGPGTRLTVL.

The gene calls are TRBV29-1 and TRBJ1-1, with D uncertain. The CDR3 is made up of 12 amino acids. V was trimmed by 4 bases and J by 5 bases, leaving 11 bases between them. Germline loops: CDR1 SQVTM, CDR2 ANQGSEA. The CDR3 region has the DNA TGCAGCGTTGGGCTGGGAAGAACTGAAGCTTTCTTT. It codes for CSVGLGRTEAFF.

This sequence joins TRBV7-9 and TRBJ2-1, with D possibly matching TRBD1 (6 bases). Between the trimmed V and J ends, which lost 4 bases and 5 bases, there was a span of 15 bases. Germline V gene sequence: CDR1 SEHNR, CDR2 FQNEAQ (reference sequence). The CDR3 length is 15 residues. The CDR3 loop is CASSSPGVVDNEQFF. In DNA form, the CDR3 reads TGTGCCAGCAGCTCTCCAGGGGTCGTGGACAATGAGCAGTTCTTC.

This rearrangement joins TRBV5-1 to TRBJ2-2, with D possibly being TRBD1 (5 bases). The CDR3 runs to 15 residues. Trimming took off 4 bases at V and 1 base at J, with 11 bases between the two ends. CDR1 is SGHRS and CDR2 is YFSETQ in the germline V gene. The CDR3 coding sequence is TGCGCCAGCAGCCTCGGGCAGGGGAACACCGGGGAGCTGTTTTTT. Residues: CASSLGQGNTGELFF. Complete variable domain (other parts from reference TRBV5-1 and TRBJ2-2): KAGVTQTPRYLIKTRGQQVTLSCSPISGHRSVSWYQQTPGQGLQFLFEYFSETQRNKGNFPGRFSGRQFSNSRSEMNVSTLELGDSALYLCASSLGQGNTGELFFGEGSRLTVL.

The rearrangement links TRBV27 to TRBJ2-2; 8 bases line up with TRBD2. CDR3 length: 16 amino acids. Germline V CDR1 and CDR2: MNHEY, SMNVEV (reference sequence). V lost 8 bases, J lost 3 bases, and 11 bases stayed unmatched. The CDR3 protein is CASRPVRGGHTGELFF. The CDR3, as DNA: TGTGCCAGCCGCCCGGTCCGGGGGGGCCACACCGGGGAGCTGTTTTTT.

The genes are TRBV19 and TRBJ2-5, with 7 bases aligning to TRBD1. Trimming cost V 4 bases and J 9 bases; bases outside gene matches: 14. The CDR3 runs 15 residues. Germline lookup yields CDR1 LNHDA and CDR2 SQIVND (reference sequence). The CDR3 DNA sequence: TGTGCCAGTAGTACTTCCGGGACAGCGTTCGAGGCCCAGTACTTC. The encoded protein is CASSTSGTAFEAQYF.

The rearrangement uses TRBV7-9 and TRBJ2-2; TRBD1 matches at 8 bases. CDR3 length equals 17 residues. CDR1 and CDR2 from the germline V gene are SEHNR and FQNEAQ (reference sequence). The trim removed 6 bases at V and 1 base at J, leaving 10 bases unmatched. The CDR3 protein is CASRSSAGTGNTGELFF. CDR3 in DNA: TGTGCCAGCAGATCCAGCGCCGGGACAGGGAACACCGGGGAGCTGTTTTTT.

In DNA form, the CDR3 reads TGCAGCGTTGAAGGAGGGGGACAGGGGGCCCTGGAGCAGTTCTTC. Amino acids: CSVEGGGQGALEQFF. This chain connects TRBV29-1 to TRBJ2-1; TRBD1 matches 12 bases. CDR1 is SQVTM and CDR2 is ANQGSEA in the germline V gene. The V and J ends lost 1 base and 10 bases, in that order; junction bases with no gene match: 8. CDR3 length equals 15 residues.

The chain has TRBV6-5 and TRBJ1-6; 8 nucleotides align to TRBD1. V was pared by 4 bases and J by 8 bases, with 7 bases of the junction left unmatched. CDR3 length equals 15 residues. Per germline, CDR1 MNHEY and CDR2 SVGAGI. The CDR3 nucleotides are TGTGCCAGCAGTTCCGCAGGGGGCAGGGATTCACCCCTCCACTTT. It translates to CASSSAGGRDSPLHF.

The chain uses TRBV9 and TRBJ1-6; D is undetermined. In germline, CDR1 is SGDLS, CDR2 YYNGEE. Trimming left V 0 bases short and J 7 bases short, with 8 bases between. This CDR3 is 14 amino acids long. CDR3 nucleotides: TGTGCCAGCAGCGTAGAAGTGGTAAATTCACCCCTCCACTTT. Translation: CASSVEVVNSPLHF.

Concerning this clone: At one boundary the junction diverges from the germline segment, which might be a read error. The rearrangement uses TRBV30 and TRBJ1-5; D may be TRBD1 (6 bases). CDR1 GTSNPN and CDR2 SVGIG come from the germline V gene (reference sequence). This CDR3 region has 10 residues. CDR3 sequence (DNA): TGTGCCTGGACCTCCACGAGGGGGGATTTT. Residues: CAWTSTRGDF.

The chain recombines TRBV6-1 with TRBJ2-7; D unresolved. V lost 4 bases and J lost 3, with 13 bases in between. The CDR3 runs 14 residues. Looked up from germline, CDR1 is MNHNS and CDR2 is SASEGT. This chain's CDR3 is CASSGRSVGYEQYF. The CDR3 nucleotides read TGTGCCAGCAGTGGTAGGAGTGTAGGCTACGAGCAGTACTTC.

V is TRBV15 and J is TRBJ2-1; D is possibly TRBD1 (6 bases). This CDR3 is built from 14 residues. The V gene's germline CDR1 is LNHNV and CDR2 YYDKDF (reference sequence). Trimming left V 5 bases short and J 7 bases short, with 15 bases between. This CDR3 is CATSPRRDINEQFF. The CDR3 DNA reads TGTGCCACCAGCCCCAGACGGGACATAAATGAGCAGTTCTTC.

The chain combines TRBV7-9 with TRBJ2-7; D possibly corresponds to TRBD1 (6 bases). Germline V gene data show CDR1 as SEHNR and CDR2 as FQNEAQ (reference sequence). Trimming cost V 2 bases and J 1 base, with 18 bases left between them. The CDR3 runs to 17 residues. CDR3 sequence (DNA): TGTGCCAGCAGCTTAACAGACAGGCTCCCTTGGTCCTACGAGCAGTACTTC. Translating it yields CASSLTDRLPWSYEQYF.

This clone was found a few times. V is TRBV2 and J is TRBJ1-1; 7 bases are shared with TRBD1. The length of the CDR3 is 13 residues. The germline gives CDR1 SNHLY, CDR2 FYNNEI. J was trimmed by 0 bases and V by 7 bases; bases with no gene match: 2. CDR3: CASKGQMNTEAFF. For the CDR3, the DNA is TGTGCCAGCAAGGGACAGATGAACACTGAAGCTTTCTTT.